This T cell receptor (beta chain) was found in a study of T-cell reconstitution after alpha-beta-depleted transplantation in children. This clonotype was seen more than once but under ten times. V lost 6 bases and J lost 3, with 12 bases in between. Germline loops: CDR1 MNHEY, CDR2 SVGEGT. The CDR3 sequence is 13 residues long. Preparation of the TCRbeta library involved a method that used unique molecular identifiers. Using its own MiXCR run on the PCR reads, TCRdb lists one record per CDR3 protein. The table lists 400,000 to 500,000 distinct CDR3 sequences, roughly a tenth of them singletons. The TCR was taken from a human donor who donated a stem cell graft to a child with acute myeloid leukemia. This chain joins TRBV6-2 or TRBV6-3 and TRBJ2-7, with D unresolved. The sample consisted of PBMCs from the stem cell graft donor, taken from the stem cell graft. The CDR3 DNA sequence: TGTGCCAGCAGAACCAGGACCCTCTACGAGCAGTACTTC. The encoded protein is CASRTRTLYEQYF.